This record concerns one T cell receptor beta chain sequence. Its target is not known. The CDR3 length is 14 residues. Trimming took 0 bases from V and 5 from J; bases not matched to a gene: 4. Germline V gives CDR1 SSHAT, CDR2 FNYEAQ (reference sequence). These data belong to a study of beta chain features in type 1 diabetes. TCRB transcripts that were expressed got sequenced, as all of the isolated RNA had been reverse transcribed. The table came from immunoSEQ multiplex PCR; TCRdb's copy has only in-frame clones and leaves some out. The table has hundreds of thousands of clones, over 10% seen once. Regarding the study as a whole: In all four CD4+ subsets, TCRB CDR3 length was significantly, moderately reduced in type 1 diabetes.

The TCR was taken from a man between 18 and 35 years old with type 1 diabetes. The rearrangement uses TRBV7-7 and TRBJ2-7; the match to TRBD2 covers 7 bases. The sequenced sample was naive CD4+ T cells from blood. CDR3 sequence: CASSLAGGTHEQYF. The CDR3 region has the DNA TGTGCCAGCAGCTTAGCCGGGGGGACCCACGAGCAGTACTTC.